The 26 T cell receptor beta chains below come from one sample, sequenced in a study of regulatory T cells in long-lasting Graves disease. To make TCR beta libraries, researchers used iRepertoire HTBI primers and Arm-PCR of CDR3 regions. TCRdb redid the calling of the multiplex PCR reads with MiXCR, one entry per CDR3 protein. This repertoire shows a few hundred thousand distinct CDR3 sequences, roughly 18% found once; its top ten account for about 20%. The time point is: newly diagnosed GD, antithyroid drugs for less than 3 months. From RNA extracted from PBMCs, the TCR library was made. The sequences come from peripheral blood mononuclear cells (PBMCs), collected at new diagnosis, from a patient treated with antithyroid drugs. These receptors were obtained from a female donor with Graves disease.

This clonotype was recorded at least ten times. The rearrangement links TRBV19 to TRBJ1-1, with D perhaps matching TRBD1 (5 bases). Trimming took off 5 bases at V and 1 base at J, with 8 bases between the two ends. The CDR3 is 13 amino acids. From germline, CDR1 is LNHDA and CDR2 SQIVND (reference sequence). Here the CDR3 reads CASSQQANTEAFF. In DNA, the CDR3 is TGTGCCAGTAGTCAACAGGCGAACACTGAAGCTTTCTTT.

This clonotype was seen ten or more times. This chain links TRBV4-3 with TRBJ2-1; D perhaps matches TRBD2 (6 bases). CDR3 length: 16 residues. Germline-derived CDR1 and CDR2 are LGHNA and YSLEER. Trimming pared 1 base from V and 7 bases from J, leaving 17 bases between. For the CDR3, the DNA is TGCGCCAGCAGCCAAGGACAGACTAGTTTGAGGAATGAGCAGTTCTTC. This encodes CASSQGQTSLRNEQFF.

This clonotype was found many times. The chain recombines TRBV7-2 with TRBJ2-1, with D unclear. The CDR3 length is 15 residues. Germline values: CDR1 SGHTA, CDR2 FQGNSA. Trimming took off 5 bases at V and 0 bases at J, with 11 bases between the two ends. The CDR3 loop reads CASSLDPDSYNEQFF. In nucleotides, the CDR3 is TGTGCCAGCAGCCTTGATCCGGACTCCTACAATGAGCAGTTCTTC.

This clonotype was seen at least ten times. V and J are TRBV2 and TRBJ2-7; 10 bases are a match to TRBD2. Germline lookup yields CDR1 SNHLY and CDR2 FYNNEI. Trimming removed 6 bases from V and 3 bases from J; junction bases left unmatched: 11. The CDR3 extends over 16 amino acids. CDR3 bases: TGTGCCAGCAGGGATCCGGGACTAGCGTCGGGCTACGAGCAGTACTTC. This codes for CASRDPGLASGYEQYF.

The chain joins TRBV18 to TRBJ2-1; 8 bases map to TRBD2. The CDR3 is 17 residues long. In germline, CDR1 is KGHSH, CDR2 LQKENI. V trimming: 0 bases; J trimming: 8 bases; junction bases outside the gene matches: 12. The CDR3, as DNA: TGTGCCAGCTCACCACCGACTGGGGAGCGGGGGACCGATGAGCAGTTCTTC. It translates to CASSPPTGERGTDEQFF.

This chain joins TRBV7-6 and TRBJ2-3, with D perhaps TRBD2 (6 bases). Trimming stripped 8 bases from V and 0 bases from J, with 12 bases between. CDR3 length: 14 residues. Per the germline V gene, CDR1 is SGHVS and CDR2 is FNYEAQ. The CDR3 loop reads CASGAGSSTDTQYF. CDR3 DNA: TGTGCCAGCGGGGCGGGATCAAGCACAGATACGCAGTATTTT.

This clonotype showed up many times. This sequence joins TRBV5-6 and TRBJ1-4; 9 bases are a match to TRBD1. Germline lookup yields CDR1 SGHDT and CDR2 YYEEEE. The V and J ends lost 5 bases and 7 bases, in that order; junction bases with no gene match: 6. This CDR3 is built from 14 residues. The CDR3: CASSSGQGSEKLFF. CDR3 sequence (DNA): TGTGCCAGCAGTTCGGGACAGGGAAGTGAAAAACTGTTTTTT.

This clonotype occurred many times. The chain couples TRBV7-2 to TRBJ2-2; no definite D call. This CDR3 is 15 amino acids long. V lost 4 bases and J 4 bases, leaving 13 bases between the germline ends. CDR1 SGHTA and CDR2 FQGNSA come from the germline V gene. CDR3 sequence reads: CASSSFGSTTGELFF. In nucleotides, the CDR3 is TGTGCCAGCAGCTCCTTCGGGTCCACCACCGGGGAGCTGTTTTTT.

This clonotype came up many times. The chain recombines TRBV12-3 or TRBV12-4 with TRBJ1-4; D is undetermined. The CDR3 is 14 residues long. The V gene lost 2 bases and the J gene lost 0 bases, with 4 bases spanning the gap. CDR3 protein: CASSLFATNEKLFF. Here the CDR3 DNA reads TGTGCCAGCAGTTTATTTGCAACTAATGAAAAACTGTTTTTT.

This clonotype has at least ten counts. The rearrangement links TRBV30 to TRBJ2-7, with D perhaps matching TRBD1 (6 bases). Germline V gene data show CDR1 as GTSNPN and CDR2 as SVGIG (reference sequence). With 0 bases removed from V and 5 bases from J, the gap between germline ends came to 11 bases. The CDR3 contains 13 residues. CDR3 DNA sequence: TGTGCCTGGAGTGTACAGGGTTCCAACGAGCAGTACTTC. Its protein product is CAWSVQGSNEQYF.

This clonotype was observed at least ten times. The gene calls are TRBV12-3 or TRBV12-4 and TRBJ1-1; D ambiguous. There are 14 residues in the CDR3. V dropped 6 bases and J dropped 5 bases, with 16 bases sitting between them. For the CDR3, the DNA is TGTGCCAGCAGCCGCCCTGTTGAGAGGACTGAAGCTTTCTTT. This encodes CASSRPVERTEAFF.

In its sample, this clonotype was seen many times. V is TRBV7-8 and J is TRBJ1-1, with D unclear. V lost 1 base and J 4 bases, leaving 13 bases between the germline ends. This CDR3 comprises 15 residues. CDR1 is SGHVS and CDR2 is FQNEAQ in the germline V gene. The CDR3 DNA reads as TGTGCCAGCAGCTTAGGCCGGGCAGCTGTCACTGAAGCTTTCTTT. Amino acid sequence: CASSLGRAAVTEAFF.

This clonotype was recorded many times. V gene TRBV14 combines with J gene TRBJ2-1; D might be TRBD2 (6 bases). Germline-derived CDR1 and CDR2 are SGHDN and FVKESK. This CDR3 is built from 14 residues. V lost 8 bases, J lost 9 bases, and 20 bases lay in between. The CDR3: CASGSGVSRREQFF. The CDR3 DNA sequence: TGTGCCAGCGGGTCGGGAGTGAGTCGGCGTGAGCAGTTCTTC.

This clonotype was seen repeatedly, ten times or more. The rearrangement joins TRBV20-1 to TRBJ2-7; 13 positions match TRBD2. There are 13 residues in the CDR3. With 4 bases clipped from V and 7 bases from J, the junction kept 4 bases outside the gene matches. Per germline, CDR1 DFQATT and CDR2 SNEGSKA (reference sequence). The CDR3 DNA is TGCAGTGCTAAGGGACTAGCGGGACGGGAGCAGTACTTC. Its protein is CSAKGLAGREQYF.

This clonotype has at least ten counts. The chain employs TRBV30 and TRBJ1-3; D uncertain. V was pared by 1 base and J by 0 bases, with 10 bases between. Per germline, CDR1 GTSNPN and CDR2 SVGIG (reference sequence). The CDR3 is 15 amino acids. The CDR3 DNA reads as TGTGCCTGGAGTGGTCGATTACCCTCTGGAAACACCATATATTTT. This sequence encodes CAWSGRLPSGNTIYF.

A single count supports this clonotype. The chain links TRBV9 to TRBJ2-7; 9 bases map to TRBD2. Germline-derived CDR1 and CDR2 are SGDLS and YYNGEE. The ends lost 7 bases at V and 6 bases at J; junction bases unmatched: 17. The CDR3 spans 16 residues. CDR3 nucleotides: TGTGCCAGCGGGGTAGGTCTAGCGGGAACTGTGGCCGAGCAGTACTTC. Translation: CASGVGLAGTVAEQYF.

A note on this clonotype: This likely reflects a read error, since a far larger clone is one base away. The rearrangement joins TRBV2 to TRBJ2-7; a weak D match, TRBD1 (6 bases). Germline V gene lookup returns CDR1 SNHLY and CDR2 FYNNEI. V gave up 5 bases and J gave up 10 bases, with 18 bases separating them. CDR3 size: 13 residues. The CDR3 bases are TGTGCCAGCAGTTTATCGGCCAGGGGAAACCAGTACTTC. Protein: CASSLSARGNQYF. Full variable domain (rest looked up from reference TRBV2 and TRBJ2-7): EPEVTQTPSHQVTQMGQEVILRCVPISNHLYFYWYRQILGQKVEFLVSFYNNEISEKSEIFDDQFSVERPDGSNFTLKIRSTKLEDSAMYFCASSLSARGNQYFGPGTRLTVT.

Ten or more counts support this clonotype. The CDR3 loop is CASKVRGRDIQYF. The CDR3 DNA reads TGTGCCAGCAAAGTAAGGGGGAGGGACATTCAGTACTTC. The chain couples TRBV2 to TRBJ2-4; D may be TRBD2 (7 bases). Germline CDR1 is SNHLY and CDR2 is FYNNEI. Trimming stripped 7 bases from V and 8 bases from J, with 15 bases between. The CDR3 extends over 13 amino acids.

The chain is built from TRBV6-1 and TRBJ1-3; D remains unclear. Trimming cost V 5 bases and J 1 base, with 9 bases left between them. Germline CDR1 MNHNS, CDR2 SASEGT. The CDR3 length is 14 residues. The CDR3 sequence is CASSRNRSGNTIYF. The CDR3 nucleotides read TGTGCCAGCAGTCGTAACCGTTCTGGAAACACCATATATTTT.

This clonotype was counted at least ten times. V is TRBV10-2 and J is TRBJ1-1, with 8 bases fitting TRBD1. CDR3 length: 14 residues. V trimming: 6 bases; J trimming: 5 bases; junction bases outside the gene matches: 8. Germline V CDR1 and CDR2: WSHSY, SAAADI. This CDR3 reads CASRSRTGRTEAFF. The CDR3 coding sequence is TGCGCCAGCAGGAGTAGGACAGGGAGGACTGAAGCTTTCTTT.

This clonotype was seen many times. This chain connects TRBV15 to TRBJ1-5; the D gene is possibly TRBD1 (5 bases). V was cut by 0 bases and J by 6 bases, with 6 bases left in between. In germline, CDR1 is LNHNV, CDR2 YYDKDF (reference sequence). The CDR3 length is 13 residues. CDR3 protein: CATSREGAQPQHF. The CDR3 DNA sequence: TGTGCCACCAGCAGAGAAGGGGCTCAGCCCCAGCATTTT.

In this sample, this clonotype is medium-sized (0.01 to 0.1%). This sequence joins TRBV2 and TRBJ1-1; D is unclear. The length of the CDR3 is 13 residues. CDR1 and CDR2 (germline): SNHLY, FYNNEI. Between the trimmed V and J ends, which lost 10 bases and 4 bases, there was a span of 16 bases. The CDR3 region is CATLRWEGTEAFF. In DNA form, the CDR3 reads TGTGCCACCCTCAGGTGGGAAGGCACTGAAGCTTTCTTT.

This clonotype was seen ten or more times. The chain carries TRBV29-1 and TRBJ2-5; 7 bases map to TRBD2. Germline assignment: CDR1 SQVTM and CDR2 ANQGSEA. The V gene end was trimmed by 0 bases and the J gene end by 3 bases; junction bases not matched to a gene: 13. The length of the CDR3 is 17 residues. DNA of the CDR3: TGCAGCGTTGAAGATCTGCGGGACTACGGGTCAAAAGAGACCCAGTACTTC. Translated, it gives CSVEDLRDYGSKETQYF.

This clonotype was seen ten or more times. The chain is built from TRBV2 and TRBJ2-2; 9 bases are shared with TRBD1. Per germline, CDR1 SNHLY and CDR2 FYNNEI. The CDR3 is 13 amino acids. V lost 6 bases to trimming and J lost 6 bases; unmatched junction nucleotides: 2. CDR3 sequence: CASRGTGSGELFF. The CDR3 coding sequence is TGTGCCAGCAGAGGGACAGGGTCCGGGGAGCTGTTTTTT. Filled out from reference TRBV2 and TRBJ2-2, the complete variable domain reads EPEVTQTPSHQVTQMGQEVILRCVPISNHLYFYWYRQILGQKVEFLVSFYNNEISEKSEIFDDQFSVERPDGSNFTLKIRSTKLEDSAMYFCASRGTGSGELFFGEGSRLTVL.

At least ten counts were recorded for this clonotype. The chain is built from TRBV5-5 and TRBJ2-2; 7 bases line up with TRBD2. This CDR3 has 15 amino acids. Germline CDR1 and CDR2: SGHKS and YYEKEE (reference sequence). The ends lost 6 bases at V and 4 bases at J; junction bases unmatched: 9. The CDR3 DNA is TGTGCCAGCACCCTTCCGGGACTACTCACCGGGGAGCTGTTTTTT. Protein product: CASTLPGLLTGELFF.

This clonotype was observed at least ten times. The chain links TRBV11-1 to TRBJ2-1; a possible D gene is TRBD2 (6 bases). The length of the CDR3 is 16 residues. CDR1 is SGHAT and CDR2 is FQDESV in the germline V gene (reference sequence). Trimming stripped 5 bases from V and 6 bases from J, with 20 bases between. The CDR3 bases are TGTGCCAGCAGCAGCAGGGCCGCTAGCGATTCCAATGAGCAGTTCTTC. Translation gives CASSSRAASDSNEQFF.